These 20 T cell receptor beta chains originate from one sample sequenced in a study of cytomegalovirus exposure and HLA in healthy donors. PCR employed 60 Vbeta and 13 Jbeta primers. Sequencing used immunoSEQ multiplex PCR; TCRdb keeps in-frame clones, though not all of them. Of roughly 190,000 clones listed, 70% to 75% are singletons. The sequencing input was PBMCs. The source is a man aged 30-40 years in good health and CMV-seropositive.

The chain employs TRBV5-6 and TRBJ2-5, with TRBD2 matching over 13 bases. J gave up 10 bases and V 3 bases, and 12 bases lay outside the gene matches. The germline V gene has CDR1 SGHDT and CDR2 YYEEEE. The CDR3 is 16 amino acids. The DNA of the CDR3 is TGTGCCAGCAGCTCTCGGACTAGCGGGGGACTAGGAGACCAGTACTTC. Translation gives CASSSRTSGGLGDQYF.

The V call is TRBV19, the J call TRBJ2-1; tentative D call: TRBD2 (6 bases). Per the germline V gene, CDR1 is LNHDA and CDR2 is SQIVND (reference sequence). CDR3 size: 17 residues. Trimming pared 1 base from V and 0 bases from J, leaving 13 bases between. CDR3 DNA: TGTGCCAGTAGTATAGGGGAGCGGGTCAGCTCCTACAATGAGCAGTTCTTC. Residues: CASSIGERVSSYNEQFF.

The chain has TRBV30 and TRBJ1-4; D is uncertain. V shed 3 bases and J shed 2 bases, with 10 bases lying between them. CDR1 is GTSNPN and CDR2 is SVGIG in the germline V gene (reference sequence). The CDR3 sequence is 14 residues long. CDR3 coding DNA: TGTGCCTGGAGAAACAGTATCACTAATGAAAAACTGTTTTTT. Amino acid sequence: CAWRNSITNEKLFF.

The V gene is TRBV6-5, the J gene TRBJ1-5; D remains ambiguous. The ends were cut back, 0 bases at V and 2 bases at J, with 11 bases in the middle. The CDR3 spans 16 residues. CDR1 is MNHEY and CDR2 is SVGAGI in the germline V gene. CDR3 coding DNA: TGTGCCAGCAGTTACTCGGGTCCAGAGGGCAATCAGCCCCAGCATTTT. Its translation is CASSYSGPEGNQPQHF.

The CDR3 is CASSLGGGRETQYF. For the CDR3, the DNA is TGTGCCAGCAGTTTAGGAGGCGGGAGAGAGACCCAGTACTTC. The chain couples TRBV28 to TRBJ2-5; TRBD2 aligns across 7 bases. There are 14 residues in the CDR3. The ends lost 2 bases at V and 4 bases at J; junction bases unmatched: 4. Germline values: CDR1 MDHEN, CDR2 SYDVKM.

The V gene is TRBV7-9, the J gene TRBJ2-7, with D maybe TRBD1 (7 bases). The germline CDR1 and CDR2 sequences are SEHNR and FQNEAQ (reference sequence). V was shortened by 5 bases and J by 9 bases, with 14 bases between the two germline ends. The CDR3 covers 12 residues. CDR3 nucleotides: TGTGCCAGCAGCCCAGCCCAGGGGGGGCAGTACTTC. Translating it yields CASSPAQGGQYF.

The V gene is TRBV28, the J gene TRBJ2-7, with D perhaps TRBD1 (6 bases). Germline V lookup: CDR1 MDHEN, CDR2 SYDVKM. The CDR3 runs to 14 residues. Trimming cost V 5 bases and J 6 bases, with 17 bases left between them. The CDR3 is CASSPRHGGSEQYF. CDR3 bases: TGTGCCAGCAGTCCCCGACATGGGGGCTCCGAGCAGTACTTC.

This clone has just a few counts. The chain joins TRBV7-9 to TRBJ2-7, with D unresolved. The CDR3 sequence is 14 residues long. Germline values: CDR1 SEHNR, CDR2 FQNEAQ (reference sequence). Trimming took 1 base from V and 5 from J, leaving 12 bases between them. CDR3 bases: TGTGCCAGCAGCTTAGTAAGCCCAAGTAACGAGCAGTACTTC. It is translated as CASSLVSPSNEQYF.

This chain links TRBV29-1 with TRBJ1-4; 8 bases fit TRBD1. The CDR3 has 13 residues. The junction had 6 bases not matched to a gene; V was cut back by 5 bases and J by 7 bases. Germline V lookup: CDR1 SQVTM, CDR2 ANQGSEA. The CDR3 spells CSVSNTGGEKLFF. CDR3 bases: TGCAGCGTTTCTAACACAGGGGGTGAAAAACTGTTTTTT.

V and J are TRBV28 and TRBJ2-4; 7 bases map to TRBD1. Looked up from germline, CDR1 is MDHEN and CDR2 is SYDVKM. The CDR3 covers 14 residues. V lost 1 base, J lost 7 bases, and 4 bases stayed unmatched. The chain's CDR3 is CASSLSPQGNIQYF. CDR3 bases: TGTGCCAGCAGTTTATCACCACAGGGGAACATTCAGTACTTC.

The V and J genes are TRBV30 and TRBJ2-3; D remains unclear. The CDR3 sequence is 13 residues long. Between the trimmed V and J ends, which lost 4 bases and 2 bases, there was a span of 10 bases. Germline loops: CDR1 GTSNPN, CDR2 SVGIG (reference sequence). This CDR3 is CAWKNGSTDTQYF. In nucleotides, the CDR3 is TGTGCCTGGAAGAACGGGTCCACAGATACGCAGTATTTT.

A few counts support this clone. This rearrangement joins TRBV7-9 to TRBJ2-7; D is unclear. The ends were cut back, 4 bases at V and 2 bases at J, with 9 bases in the middle. Germline loops: CDR1 SEHNR, CDR2 FQNEAQ (reference sequence). The CDR3 is 13 amino acids. This chain's CDR3 is CASSSYKTYEQYF. The CDR3 DNA is TGTGCCAGCAGCTCCTATAAGACCTACGAGCAGTACTTC.

This chain links TRBV29-1 with TRBJ2-7; TRBD2 matches 8 bases. The V gene's germline CDR1 is SQVTM and CDR2 ANQGSEA. The CDR3 length is 12 residues. V shed 4 bases, J shed 4 bases, and the junction held 3 bases outside the gene matches. The CDR3 reads CSVAGGEYEQYF. Written as DNA, the CDR3 is TGCAGCGTTGCGGGGGGGGAATACGAGCAGTACTTC.

The rearrangement joins TRBV4-1 to TRBJ2-7; TRBD2 agrees at 12 bases. V shed 4 bases, J shed 2 bases, and the junction held 9 bases outside the gene matches. The germline CDR1 and CDR2 sequences are MGHRA and YSYEKL. CDR3 length: 17 amino acids. The DNA of the CDR3 is TGCGCCAGCAGCCGGGCCCCTAGCGGGGGGGAAGCCTACGAGCAGTACTTC. It codes for CASSRAPSGGEAYEQYF.

The J gene is TRBJ2-1, the V gene TRBV29-1, with 7 nucleotides matching TRBD1. Per germline, CDR1 SQVTM and CDR2 ANQGSEA. Germline trimming cut 6 bases from V and 6 bases from J; bases unmatched to any gene: 14. The CDR3 consists of 15 residues. CDR3 sequence reads: CSVENRTGRTNEQFF. CDR3 DNA: TGCAGCGTGGAAAATCGGACAGGCCGGACCAATGAGCAGTTCTTC.

The chain uses TRBV5-1 and TRBJ1-1; 9 nucleotides agree with TRBD1. Trimming removed 0 bases from V and 11 bases from J; junction bases left unmatched: 11. The CDR3 spans 15 residues. Germline values: CDR1 SGHRS, CDR2 YFSETQ. This CDR3 reads CASSLAGQGREEAFF. The CDR3 nucleotides read TGCGCCAGCAGCTTGGCCGGACAGGGGAGGGAGGAGGCTTTCTTT.

The J gene is TRBJ1-2, the V gene TRBV4-2; D might be TRBD1 (5 bases). Trimming took 0 bases from V and 4 from J, leaving 12 bases between them. This CDR3 comprises 15 residues. Germline loops: CDR1 LGHNA, CDR2 YNFKEQ. For the CDR3, the DNA is TGTGCCAGCAGCCAAGAAGTACAGGCAGGCTATGGCTACACCTTC. It yields the protein CASSQEVQAGYGYTF.

V usage is TRBV5-4 and J usage is TRBJ2-5, with 10 bases matching TRBD1. The CDR3 runs to 14 residues. V trimming: 4 bases; J trimming: 4 bases; junction bases outside the gene matches: 4. Per the germline V gene, CDR1 is SGHNT and CDR2 is YYREEE (reference sequence). In DNA form, the CDR3 reads TGTGCCAGCAGCGCCGGGACAGGGGTAGAGACCCAGTACTTC. Amino acid sequence: CASSAGTGVETQYF.

V gene TRBV28 combines with J gene TRBJ2-7; D uncertain. This CDR3 is built from 13 residues. The germline V gene encodes CDR1 MDHEN and CDR2 SYDVKM. Trimming took off 5 bases at V and 2 bases at J, with 10 bases between the two ends. The CDR3 DNA follows: TGTGCCAGCAGTGACCAGGCCCCCTACGAGCAGTACTTC. The encoded protein is CASSDQAPYEQYF.

V usage is TRBV4-2 and J usage is TRBJ2-3, with a tentative D call TRBD1 (5 bases). Trimming shortened V by 4 bases and J by 4 bases, and 15 bases separated the two germline ends. Looked up from germline, CDR1 is LGHNA and CDR2 is YNFKEQ. The CDR3 contains 15 residues. The CDR3 here is CASSLTRGRADTQYF. CDR3 nucleotides: TGTGCCAGCAGCCTTACAAGGGGTAGGGCAGATACGCAGTATTTT.